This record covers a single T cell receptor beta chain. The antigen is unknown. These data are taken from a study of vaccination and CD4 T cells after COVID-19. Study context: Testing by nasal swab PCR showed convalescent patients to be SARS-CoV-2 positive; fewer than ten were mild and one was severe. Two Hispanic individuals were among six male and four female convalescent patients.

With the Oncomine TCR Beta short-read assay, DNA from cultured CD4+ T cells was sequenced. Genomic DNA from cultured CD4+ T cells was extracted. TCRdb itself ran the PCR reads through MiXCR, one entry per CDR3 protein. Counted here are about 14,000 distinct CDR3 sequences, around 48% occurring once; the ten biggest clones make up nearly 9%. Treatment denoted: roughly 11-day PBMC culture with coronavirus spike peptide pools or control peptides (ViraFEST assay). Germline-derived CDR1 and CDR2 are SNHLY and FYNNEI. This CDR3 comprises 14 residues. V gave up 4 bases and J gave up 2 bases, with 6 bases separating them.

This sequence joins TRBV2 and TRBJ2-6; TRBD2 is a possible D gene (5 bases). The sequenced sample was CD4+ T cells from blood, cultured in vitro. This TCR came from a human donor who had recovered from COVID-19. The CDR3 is CASSGRTGANVLTF. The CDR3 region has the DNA TGTGCCAGCAGTGGGAGGACTGGGGCCAACGTCCTGACTTTC.